Each of the 16 T cell receptor beta chains below was sequenced from the same sample in a study of monozygotic twins with inflammatory bowel disease. After re-calling the 5' RACE reads, TCRdb lists one entry per CDR3 protein, DNA absent. The sample holds 200,000 to 250,000 distinct CDR3 sequences. Sample: blood. Every receptor here comes from a human donor with ulcerative colitis or Crohn's disease, or a healthy co-twin of an affected twin (not recorded which).

The rearrangement joins TRBV4-2 to TRBJ1-1. This CDR3 is 12 amino acids long. CDR1 and CDR2 from the germline V gene are LGHNA and YNFKEQ. CDR3 loop: CASSNLNTEAFF.

The rearrangement joins TRBV6-6 to TRBJ2-5. The CDR3 runs 14 residues. In germline, CDR1 is MNHNY, CDR2 SVGAGI (reference sequence). The CDR3: CASSYVSVQETQYF.

The V gene is TRBV4-1, the J gene TRBJ1-5; TCRdb names TRBD1, which stays unverified in the absence of DNA. The CDR3 runs 16 residues. Germline-derived CDR1 and CDR2 are MGHRA and YSYEKL. The chain's CDR3 is CASSRDTGGGGQPQHF.

This rearrangement joins TRBV7-3 to TRBJ2-2; TCRdb's D call of TRBD2 is untestable without DNA. The CDR3 is 18 residues long. The germline V gene encodes CDR1 SGHTA and CDR2 FQGTGA. The CDR3 is CASSLKGSPDSNTGELFF. Full variable domain (missing parts from reference TRBV7-3 and TRBJ2-2): GAGVSQTPSNKVTEKGKYVELRCDPISGHTALYWYRQSLGQGPEFLIYFQGTGAADDSGLPNDRFFAVRPEGSVSTLKIQRTERGDSAVYLCASSLKGSPDSNTGELFFGEGSRLTVL.

This chain joins TRBV28 and TRBJ1-2. The CDR3 loop spans 12 amino acids. Germline V gene data show CDR1 as MDHEN and CDR2 as SYDVKM. The CDR3 protein is CASHQVGYGYTF.

The genes are TRBV5-6 and TRBJ1-2. The length of the CDR3 is 16 residues. Germline V CDR1 and CDR2: SGHDT, YYEEEE. The CDR3 is CASSSLRQATNYGYTF.

The rearrangement joins TRBV20-1 to TRBJ2-7; TCRdb selects TRBD2, and the lack of DNA leaves this call unchecked. The CDR3 loop spans 14 amino acids. The V gene's germline CDR1 is DFQATT and CDR2 SNEGSKA (reference sequence). The CDR3 here is CSATFARGGYEQYF.

V is TRBV6-2 or TRBV6-3 and J is TRBJ1-1; the TCRdb D gene call, TRBD1, has no DNA to confirm it. In germline, CDR1 is MNHEY, CDR2 SVGEGT. This CDR3 has 18 residues. The CDR3 sequence: CASSYLVFEYRESTEAFF.

This chain joins TRBV5-1 and TRBJ2-4. Germline-derived CDR1 and CDR2 are SGHRS and YFSETQ. The CDR3 sequence is 15 residues long. The CDR3 sequence is CASSLAVGEWNIQYF. The full variable domain, its missing parts supplied by reference TRBV5-1 and TRBJ2-4, is KAGVTQTPRYLIKTRGQQVTLSCSPISGHRSVSWYQQTPGQGLQFLFEYFSETQRNKGNFPGRFSGRQFSNSRSEMNVSTLELGDSALYLCASSLAVGEWNIQYFGAGTRLSVL.

The V and J genes are TRBV4-3 and TRBJ2-7; TCRdb calls TRBD2, which cannot be checked without DNA. This CDR3 spans 17 amino acids. Germline assignment: CDR1 LGHNA and CDR2 YSLEER. The CDR3: CASSDGLAGGLSYEQYF.

J is TRBJ1-6 and V is TRBV7-2. The CDR3 has 13 residues. Looked up from germline, CDR1 is SGHTA and CDR2 is FQGNSA. CDR3 sequence reads: CASTPLPGSPLHF. Full variable domain (missing parts from reference TRBV7-2 and TRBJ1-6): GAGVSQSPSNKVTEKGKDVELRCDPISGHTALYWYRQSLGQGLEFLIYFQGNSAPDKSGLPSDRFSAERTGGSVSTLTIQRTQQEDSAVYLCASTPLPGSPLHFGNGTRLTVT.

V is TRBV7-2 and J is TRBJ2-7. Germline V gene sequence: CDR1 SGHTA, CDR2 FQGNSA. The CDR3 is 12 amino acids. CDR3 amino acids: CASSLRLGEQYF.

The rearrangement uses TRBV29-1 and TRBJ2-7; TCRdb names TRBD2, which stays unverified in the absence of DNA. The germline V gene encodes CDR1 SQVTM and CDR2 ANQGSEA. The CDR3 spans 15 residues. CDR3 amino acids: CSVEDQGSGTYEQYF.

J is TRBJ2-3 and V is TRBV4-2; TCRdb indicates TRBD2, and absent DNA this call remains unverified. This CDR3 comprises 16 residues. Germline V CDR1 and CDR2: LGHNA, YNFKEQ. The CDR3 spells CASSKTSGGGADTQYF.

The rearrangement uses TRBV4-2 and TRBJ1-3; TCRdb's D call, TRBD1, is unchecked because there is no DNA. Germline V gene data show CDR1 as LGHNA and CDR2 as YNFKEQ. This CDR3 contains 15 residues. CDR3 protein: CASSRTGDSGNTIYF.

This clonotype is classed as medium-sized by frequency. This CDR3 is CASSLQETQYF. The rearrangement links TRBV5-1 to TRBJ2-5. Germline CDR1 SGHRS, CDR2 YFSETQ. The CDR3 is 11 amino acids.